Listed here is a single T cell receptor (beta chain). Its target is unknown. The sample carries other DNA sequences with the same CDR3. This specimen belongs to a study of cytomegalovirus exposure and HLA in healthy donors. Study-level information: From donors who were HLA-typed, an early data release held approximately 84 million unique TCRs. Overall study findings and caveats: Per published reports, the classifier diagnosed cytomegalovirus status with high specificity and sensitivity.

Healthy bone marrow donors made up the cohort. Researchers ran the PCR with 60 Vbeta and 13 Jbeta primers. The method was immunoSEQ multiplex PCR; TCRdb's version includes in-frame clones alone and lacks a portion of them. The table includes roughly 180,000 clones, roughly 80% detected once. Germline values: CDR1 MNHEY, CDR2 SMNVEV (reference sequence). The V gene lost 3 bases and the J gene lost 0 bases, with 8 bases spanning the gap. The CDR3 extends over 15 amino acids. The V gene is TRBV27, the J gene TRBJ2-2; a possible D gene is TRBD1 (5 bases). Material for sequencing was PBMCs. The clonotype was recovered from a male donor in good health and CMV-seronegative. DNA for the CDR3: TGTGCCAGCAGTTTGTCAGGGACGAACACCGGGGAGCTGTTTTTT. Its protein product is CASSLSGTNTGELFF.